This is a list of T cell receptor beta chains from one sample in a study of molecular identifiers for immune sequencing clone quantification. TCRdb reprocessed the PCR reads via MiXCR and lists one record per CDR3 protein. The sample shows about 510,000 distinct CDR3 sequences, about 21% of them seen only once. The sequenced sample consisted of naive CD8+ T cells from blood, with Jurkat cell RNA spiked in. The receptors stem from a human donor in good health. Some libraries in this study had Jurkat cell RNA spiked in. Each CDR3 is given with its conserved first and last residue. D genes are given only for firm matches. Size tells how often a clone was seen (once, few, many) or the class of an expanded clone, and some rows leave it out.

cdr3_nt: TGTGCCAGCAGCGCCGGGACTTTATCTACCACAGATACGCAGTATTTT
cdr3_aa: CASSAGTLSTTDTQYF
j_call: TRBJ2-3
v_call: TRBV28
clone_size: once
d_call: .

cdr3_nt: TGTGCCAGCAGTCCTTCGCCGGGACAGGGTTTCATGAACACTGAAGCTTTCTTT
cdr3_aa: CASSPSPGQGFMNTEAFF
j_call: TRBJ1-1
v_call: TRBV28
clone_size: many
d_call: TRBD1

cdr3_nt: TGCGCCAGCAGCCAAGGGACAGTTAATAGCAATCAGCCCCAGCATTTT
cdr3_aa: CASSQGTVNSNQPQHF
j_call: TRBJ1-5
v_call: TRBV4-1
clone_size: few
d_call: .

cdr3_nt: TGTGCCAGCAGCCCCGACCTCGGACTAGCGTATACGCAGTATTTT
cdr3_aa: CASSPDLGLAYTQYF
j_call: TRBJ2-3
v_call: TRBV6-2/TRBV6-3
clone_size: .
d_call: TRBD2

cdr3_nt: TGTGCCAGCAGACTCCATCCGACAGGGGAGGGGGAGACCCAGTACTTC
cdr3_aa: CASRLHPTGEGETQYF
j_call: TRBJ2-5
v_call: TRBV11-2
clone_size: few
d_call: .

cdr3_nt: TGTGCCAGCAGTTTCCAGGGGGCACTTGAAGCTTTCTTT
cdr3_aa: CASSFQGALEAFF
j_call: TRBJ1-1
v_call: TRBV27
clone_size: .
d_call: TRBD1

cdr3_nt: TGTGCCAGCAGTTTAATAGATTCACCCCTCCACTTT
cdr3_aa: CASSLIDSPLHF
j_call: TRBJ1-6
v_call: TRBV7-8
clone_size: many
d_call: .

cdr3_nt: TGTGCCTGGACCACCCCACCCGAGGATGAGCAGTTCTTC
cdr3_aa: CAWTTPPEDEQFF
j_call: TRBJ2-1
v_call: TRBV30
clone_size: .
d_call: .

cdr3_nt: TGTGCCAGCTCGCCTTGGGGTAGCACAGATACGCAGTATTTT
cdr3_aa: CASSPWGSTDTQYF
j_call: TRBJ2-3
v_call: TRBV11-3
clone_size: few
d_call: .

cdr3_nt: TGTGCCAGCAGCTCCCGGGGTAGCGGTGAGCAGTTCTTC
cdr3_aa: CASSSRGSGEQFF
j_call: TRBJ2-1
v_call: TRBV7-2
clone_size: many
d_call: .

cdr3_nt: TGTGCCAGCAGCCCCGAATTTAGCGGGGGGACGTACGAGCAGTACTTC
cdr3_aa: CASSPEFSGGTYEQYF
j_call: TRBJ2-7
v_call: TRBV27
clone_size: .
d_call: TRBD2

cdr3_nt: TGTGCCAGCAGCCCTAGCGGGAGGACCTACACCGGGGAGCTGTTTTTT
cdr3_aa: CASSPSGRTYTGELFF
j_call: TRBJ2-2
v_call: TRBV7-9
clone_size: few
d_call: TRBD2

cdr3_nt: TGTGCCAGCAGTTACTTTCCAGCACAAGAGACCCAGTACTTC
cdr3_aa: CASSYFPAQETQYF
j_call: TRBJ2-5
v_call: TRBV6-2/TRBV6-3
clone_size: many
d_call: .

cdr3_nt: TGTGCCAGCAGCGCGGGACTAGCGGGGTGGAGTGAGCAGTTCTTC
cdr3_aa: CASSAGLAGWSEQFF
j_call: TRBJ2-1
v_call: TRBV13
clone_size: many
d_call: TRBD2

cdr3_nt: TGCGCCAGCAGCCCCTCTCCCAGGCCAGATACGCAGTATTTT
cdr3_aa: CASSPSPRPDTQYF
j_call: TRBJ2-3
v_call: TRBV4-1
clone_size: many
d_call: .

cdr3_nt: TGTGCCAGCAGCTTGGTCGGCGGAACTCCCTACGAGCAGTACTTC
cdr3_aa: CASSLVGGTPYEQYF
j_call: TRBJ2-7
v_call: TRBV5-4
clone_size: many
d_call: .

cdr3_nt: TGTGCCAGCATCGGGCAGGGAGGGAACTATGGCTACACCTTC
cdr3_aa: CASIGQGGNYGYTF
j_call: TRBJ1-2
v_call: TRBV12-3/TRBV12-4
clone_size: .
d_call: .

cdr3_nt: TGTGCCAGCAGTACGTGGACACTCCAAGAGACCCAGTACTTC
cdr3_aa: CASSTWTLQETQYF
j_call: TRBJ2-5
v_call: TRBV6-2/TRBV6-3
clone_size: many
d_call: .

cdr3_nt: TGCAGTGCTAGACCGCAGGGGCCGAACACTGAAGCTTTCTTT
cdr3_aa: CSARPQGPNTEAFF
j_call: TRBJ1-1
v_call: TRBV20-1
clone_size: many
d_call: .

cdr3_nt: TGTGCCAGCAGTTACGGGGATCAGACAGGGTACGACTATGGCTACACCTTC
cdr3_aa: CASSYGDQTGYDYGYTF
j_call: TRBJ1-2
v_call: TRBV6-5
clone_size: .
d_call: TRBD1

cdr3_nt: TGTGCCAGCTCACCGGCAAGGGACCCCGCAACTAATGAAAAACTGTTTTTT
cdr3_aa: CASSPARDPATNEKLFF
j_call: TRBJ1-4
v_call: TRBV18
clone_size: many
d_call: .

cdr3_nt: TGTGCCAGCATGCAGGGGGCGAACACTGAAGCTTTCTTT
cdr3_aa: CASMQGANTEAFF
j_call: TRBJ1-1
v_call: TRBV3-1
clone_size: few
d_call: TRBD1

cdr3_nt: TGTGCCACCAGCAGCCGGTTGGACAATCAGCCCCAGCATTTT
cdr3_aa: CATSSRLDNQPQHF
j_call: TRBJ1-5
v_call: TRBV15
clone_size: .
d_call: .

cdr3_nt: TGTGCCAGCAGCTTGGTGCCAGGGGGCGCAGATACGCAGTATTTT
cdr3_aa: CASSLVPGGADTQYF
j_call: TRBJ2-3
v_call: TRBV5-6
clone_size: few
d_call: TRBD1

cdr3_nt: TGCAGCACCACCCCGGAGGACAGGGGTAAACCCCTCCACGAGCAGTACTTC
cdr3_aa: CSTTPEDRGKPLHEQYF
j_call: TRBJ2-7
v_call: TRBV29-1
clone_size: .
d_call: TRBD1

cdr3_nt: TGCAGTGCTACAGACTGGACTAGCGGGGGGGTGTTCCCCACAGATACGCAGTATTTT
cdr3_aa: CSATDWTSGGVFPTDTQYF
j_call: TRBJ2-3
v_call: TRBV20-1
clone_size: few
d_call: TRBD2

cdr3_nt: TGTGCCAGCAGCTTAGCTATAGGCCGTAACTCCTACGAGCAGTACTTC
cdr3_aa: CASSLAIGRNSYEQYF
j_call: TRBJ2-7
v_call: TRBV7-9
clone_size: few
d_call: .

cdr3_nt: TGTGCCAGCAGTTTATTTTCCAGGGGGGCCTCCCGGGGCTACACCTTC
cdr3_aa: CASSLFSRGASRGYTF
j_call: TRBJ1-2
v_call: TRBV27
clone_size: few
d_call: TRBD1

cdr3_nt: TGTGCCAATAGTTGGAACGGCGCAGTTATCAATCAGCCCCAGCATTTT
cdr3_aa: CANSWNGAVINQPQHF
j_call: TRBJ1-5
v_call: TRBV19
clone_size: .
d_call: .

cdr3_nt: TGTGCCAGCAGTCCCCAGGTACTAGCGGACATCACAGATACGCAGTATTTT
cdr3_aa: CASSPQVLADITDTQYF
j_call: TRBJ2-3
v_call: TRBV7-9
clone_size: many
d_call: TRBD2

cdr3_nt: TGTGCCAGCAGCCGTCCACCCTACGAGCAGTACTTC
cdr3_aa: CASSRPPYEQYF
j_call: TRBJ2-7
v_call: TRBV5-4
clone_size: .
d_call: .

cdr3_nt: TGTGCCAGCAGAATCGGGACAGGGGACGCCTACGAGCAGTACTTC
cdr3_aa: CASRIGTGDAYEQYF
j_call: TRBJ2-7
v_call: TRBV6-5
clone_size: many
d_call: TRBD1

cdr3_nt: TGTGCCAGCAGTCAAACCCTCGGGACAGACTCCTACGAGCAGTACTTC
cdr3_aa: CASSQTLGTDSYEQYF
j_call: TRBJ2-7
v_call: TRBV6-6
clone_size: few
d_call: TRBD1

cdr3_nt: TGTGCCAGCAGCTTAGGACAGTTTAGCACAGATACGCAGTATTTT
cdr3_aa: CASSLGQFSTDTQYF
j_call: TRBJ2-3
v_call: TRBV7-6
clone_size: many
d_call: .

cdr3_nt: TGTGCCAGCAGCCCACTCCGCCGTGTGAACACCGGGGAGCTGTTTTTT
cdr3_aa: CASSPLRRVNTGELFF
j_call: TRBJ2-2
v_call: TRBV13
clone_size: many
d_call: .

cdr3_nt: TGTGCCAGCAGTTTTGGGACAGTACAATTCGGGGCCAACGTCCTGACTTTC
cdr3_aa: CASSFGTVQFGANVLTF
j_call: TRBJ2-6
v_call: TRBV27
clone_size: few
d_call: TRBD1

cdr3_nt: TGCGCCAGCAGCCACTTCATTGGGGGGCGAAGCATAGGGAATGAGCAGTTCTTC
cdr3_aa: CASSHFIGGRSIGNEQFF
j_call: TRBJ2-1
v_call: TRBV4-1
clone_size: .
d_call: .

cdr3_nt: TGTGCCAGCAGCTCGAGGACAGGGTTCCTCAATGCGGAGACCCAGTACTTC
cdr3_aa: CASSSRTGFLNAETQYF
j_call: TRBJ2-5
v_call: TRBV5-8
clone_size: .
d_call: TRBD1

cdr3_nt: TGTGCCAGCAGTTCCGGGCCACACTCCTATAATTCACCCCTCCACTTT
cdr3_aa: CASSSGPHSYNSPLHF
j_call: TRBJ1-6
v_call: TRBV6-6
clone_size: many
d_call: .

cdr3_nt: TGCGCCAGCAGCCAAGATTCAGGGGCCTATGGCTACACCTTC
cdr3_aa: CASSQDSGAYGYTF
j_call: TRBJ1-2
v_call: TRBV4-3
clone_size: .
d_call: .

cdr3_nt: TGTGCCAGCAGGTCAGAGAGGACTAGTAGGAACGGGTACGAGCAGTACTTC
cdr3_aa: CASRSERTSRNGYEQYF
j_call: TRBJ2-7
v_call: TRBV27
clone_size: few
d_call: TRBD2